These 10 T cell receptor beta chains came from one sample sequenced in a study of Ad26.COV2.S vaccination and SARS-CoV-2 variants. TCRdb's table, derived via immunoSEQ multiplex PCR, lists solely in-frame clones and lacks some. The sample has approximately 480,000 clones, around nine tenths seen once; the top ten hold roughly 13%. Treatment reported: 15 to 20 received Ad26.COV2.S at low or high dose, single or two shots; about 5 received placebo; per-sample allocation not given. Vaccine and placebo recipients were sampled on day 63 after the first injection. The source material was peripheral blood, sampled in a trial of Ad26.COV2.S vaccine versus placebo. These receptors originate from a person between 18 and 65 years old who received the Ad26.COV2.S COVID-19 vaccine or a placebo.

The V call is TRBV6-5, the J call TRBJ2-7; D remains ambiguous. There are 14 residues in the CDR3. Germline CDR1 MNHEY, CDR2 SVGAGI. V lost 0 bases and J 2 bases, leaving 8 bases between the germline ends. The CDR3 DNA is TGTGCCAGCAGTTACTCGTCAGCCCCCTACGAGCAGTACTTC. Protein: CASSYSSAPYEQYF.

CDR3 protein: CASSVGDRGKNEQFF. In DNA, the CDR3 is TGTGCCAGCAGCGTTGGGGACAGGGGTAAGAATGAGCAGTTCTTC. The V call is TRBV9, the J call TRBJ2-1, with TRBD1 identical over 10 bases. Germline assignment: CDR1 SGDLS and CDR2 YYNGEE. The CDR3 has 15 residues. Unmatched junction bases numbered 6, after V lost 2 bases and J lost 7 bases.

The chain combines TRBV27 with TRBJ1-2, with 9 positions matching TRBD1. V lost 6 bases to trimming and J lost 5 bases; unmatched junction nucleotides: 10. Germline lookup yields CDR1 MNHEY and CDR2 SMNVEV (reference sequence). CDR3 length: 15 amino acids. For the CDR3, the DNA is TGTGCCAGCAGCTATACACAGGGGGCGAGTTATGGCTACACCTTC. This translates into CASSYTQGASYGYTF.

Of note for this clone: Other DNA sequences in this specimen translate into the identical CDR3. The rearrangement uses TRBV12-3 or TRBV12-4 and TRBJ2-1; no clear D. The ends were cut back, 4 bases at V and 4 bases at J, with 8 bases in the middle. This CDR3 has 13 residues. CDR3 sequence (DNA): TGTGCCAGCAGTTCGGGCCAATACAATGAGCAGTTCTTC. Translating it yields CASSSGQYNEQFF.

This chain joins TRBV6-5 and TRBJ1-6, with 7 bases fitting TRBD1. Per germline, CDR1 MNHEY and CDR2 SVGAGI. With 6 bases clipped from V and 7 bases from J, the junction kept 9 bases outside the gene matches. The CDR3 spans 15 residues. The CDR3, as DNA: TGTGCCAGCAGCGGTAGACAGGGAGGGAATTCACCCCTCCACTTT. Translation: CASSGRQGGNSPLHF.

This clone was observed once. This chain uses TRBV27 with TRBJ2-7; TRBD2 matches 15 bases. This CDR3 has 14 amino acids. Germline V gene sequence: CDR1 MNHEY, CDR2 SMNVEV (reference sequence). The V segment lost 7 bases and the J segment 7 bases; nucleotides outside the gene matches: 5. CDR3 nucleotides: TGTGCCAGCACGGGACTAGCGGGAGGTCGAGAGCAGTACTTC. Translation gives CASTGLAGGREQYF.

The chain recombines TRBV9 with TRBJ1-1; D is unresolved. CDR1 and CDR2 (germline): SGDLS, YYNGEE. CDR3 size: 14 residues. V was pared by 4 bases and J by 1 base, with 11 bases between. CDR3 nucleotide sequence: TGTGCCAGCAGCCCGGCCCTACAGAACACTGAAGCTTTCTTT. This encodes CASSPALQNTEAFF.

The chain links TRBV12-3 or TRBV12-4 to TRBJ1-3; D is uncertain. This CDR3 is 12 amino acids long. The germline V and J ends were trimmed by 6 bases and 8 bases, with 11 bases remaining between them. The CDR3 sequence: CASSLPLYTIYF. Written as DNA, the CDR3 is TGTGCCAGCAGCCTCCCACTGTACACCATATATTTT.

The sample holds many counts of this clone. The J gene is TRBJ1-6, the V gene TRBV25-1; TRBD1 aligns across 8 bases. V lost 1 base to trimming and J lost 10 bases; unmatched junction nucleotides: 6. The germline V gene has CDR1 MGHDK and CDR2 SYGVNS. This CDR3 has 15 residues. This CDR3 reads CASSEWTGRDSPLHF. DNA for the CDR3: TGTGCCAGCAGTGAATGGACAGGGCGTGACTCACCCCTCCACTTT.

V gene TRBV5-1 combines with J gene TRBJ2-1, with 9 bases that match TRBD2. V gave up 2 bases and J gave up 6 bases; unmatched junction bases: 3. The CDR3 is 14 residues long. Germline V gene sequence: CDR1 SGHRS, CDR2 YFSETQ. The CDR3 loop is CASSFGLASNEQFF. The CDR3 bases are TGCGCCAGCAGCTTTGGACTAGCGTCCAATGAGCAGTTCTTC.